The 27 T cell receptor beta chains in this list originate from one sample, sequenced in a study of cytomegalovirus exposure and HLA in healthy donors. With 60 Vbeta and 13 Jbeta primers, the PCR was carried out. Profiling relied on immunoSEQ multiplex PCR, and the TCRdb table lists in-frame clones only, not all of them. The sample lists 99,000 or so clones, roughly a tenth occurring once. The source material was PBMCs. The receptors originated from a middle-aged man in good health and CMV-seropositive.

The genes are TRBV7-9 and TRBJ2-1; weak D call: TRBD1 (6 bases). Germline V lookup: CDR1 SEHNR, CDR2 FQNEAQ (reference sequence). This CDR3 has 14 amino acids. The V end lost 7 bases, the J end lost 5 bases, and 15 bases lay between the germline ends. The CDR3 DNA reads as TGTGCCAGCAACCTACTCAGGGGAGACAATGAGCAGTTCTTC. Translation: CASNLLRGDNEQFF.

The V call is TRBV11-3, the J call TRBJ2-2; TRBD1 is a possible D gene (6 bases). This CDR3 is 14 amino acids long. Trimming cost V 5 bases and J 2 bases, with 9 bases left between them. Germline assignment: CDR1 SGHNT and CDR2 YENEEA. CDR3 nucleotides: TGTGCCAGCAGCAAACAGGGAAACACCGGGGAGCTGTTTTTT. This gives the protein CASSKQGNTGELFF.

This chain connects TRBV7-6 to TRBJ1-2, with D unclear. CDR1 SGHVS and CDR2 FNYEAQ come from the germline V gene. CDR3 length: 14 residues. V was clipped by 0 bases and J by 6 bases, with 11 bases between them. The CDR3 reads CASSLAGAENGYTF. The CDR3 DNA reads TGTGCCAGCAGCTTAGCGGGAGCAGAGAATGGCTACACCTTC. The full variable domain, its missing parts supplied by reference TRBV7-6 and TRBJ1-2, is GAGVSQSPRYKVTKRGQDVALRCDPISGHVSLYWYRQALGQGPEFLTYFNYEAQQDKSGLPNDRFSAERPEGSISTLTIQRTEQRDSAMYRCASSLAGAENGYTFGSGTRLTVV.

The V and J genes are TRBV4-2 and TRBJ1-1; D perhaps matches TRBD1 (6 bases). Germline V gives CDR1 LGHNA, CDR2 YNFKEQ. This CDR3 has 15 amino acids. The germline V and J ends were trimmed by 3 bases and 5 bases, with 16 bases remaining between them. CDR3 sequence: CASSQREGGGTEAFF. In nucleotides, the CDR3 is TGTGCCAGCAGCCAGAGGGAGGGAGGGGGGACTGAAGCTTTCTTT.

The rearrangement links TRBV5-1 to TRBJ2-5, with TRBD2 matching 7 bases. The trim removed 2 bases at V and 0 bases at J, leaving 4 bases unmatched. Germline CDR1 SGHRS, CDR2 YFSETQ. The CDR3 sequence is 15 residues long. CDR3 sequence: CASSFFSGYQETQYF. CDR3 nucleotide sequence: TGCGCCAGCAGCTTTTTTAGCGGGTACCAAGAGACCCAGTACTTC.

This sequence joins TRBV19 and TRBJ2-7; TRBD2 agrees at 13 bases. The CDR3 runs to 14 residues. With V trimmed by 6 bases and J by 6 bases, 5 bases remained unmatched. The germline V gene has CDR1 LNHDA and CDR2 SQIVND (reference sequence). The CDR3 protein is CASRNGLAGAEQYF. The CDR3 nucleotides are TGTGCCAGTAGAAACGGACTAGCGGGAGCCGAGCAGTACTTC. The full variable domain, in which reference TRBV19 and TRBJ2-7 provide the parts outside the CDR3, is DGGITQSPKYLFRKEGQNVTLSCEQNLNHDAMYWYRQDPGQGLRLIYYSQIVNDFQKGDIAEGYSVSREKKESFPLTVTSAQKNPTAFYLCASRNGLAGAEQYFGPGTRLTVT.

The chain uses TRBV9 and TRBJ2-7; 7 nucleotides match TRBD2. This CDR3 has 14 amino acids. Germline loops: CDR1 SGDLS, CDR2 YYNGEE. The V and J ends lost 2 bases and 1 base, in that order; junction bases with no gene match: 3. As DNA, the CDR3 is TGTGCCAGCAGCGTGGGGGGGGTGTCCTACGAGCAGTACTTC. Its protein product is CASSVGGVSYEQYF.

This clone was seen more than once but under ten times. This chain connects TRBV5-8 to TRBJ2-2; the match to TRBD2 covers 10 bases. Germline lookup yields CDR1 SGHTS and CDR2 YDEGEE. V lost 1 base to trimming and J lost 5 bases; unmatched junction nucleotides: 5. CDR3 length: 16 residues. CDR3 DNA sequence: TGTGCCAGCAGCTTGCTGCTAGCGGGAGAAACCGGGGAGCTGTTTTTT. Encoded protein: CASSLLLAGETGELFF. The variable domain in full, with the rest retrieved from reference TRBV5-8 and TRBJ2-2, is EAGVTQSPTHLIKTRGQQATLRCSPISGHTSVYWYQQALGLGLQFLLWYDEGEERNRGNFPPRFSGRQFPNYSSELNVNALELEDSALYLCASSLLLAGETGELFFGEGSRLTVL.

The chain employs TRBV5-5 and TRBJ1-2; the D gene is possibly TRBD1 (6 bases). This CDR3 is 14 amino acids long. The V gene's germline CDR1 is SGHKS and CDR2 YYEKEE (reference sequence). Trimming took off 0 bases at V and 8 bases at J, with 14 bases between the two ends. The CDR3 DNA is TGTGCCAGCAGCTTGGATGCTACAGGGTGGGGCTACACCTTC. Translated: CASSLDATGWGYTF.

The J gene is TRBJ2-5, the V gene TRBV10-1; no firm D call. Germline CDR1 and CDR2: WNHNN and SYGVQD (reference sequence). V was trimmed by 1 base and J by 1 base, leaving 4 bases between them. The CDR3 is 13 amino acids. This CDR3 reads CASSEFSQETQYF. In DNA, the CDR3 is TGCGCCAGCAGTGAGTTCAGCCAAGAGACCCAGTACTTC.

This chain uses TRBV5-6 with TRBJ2-1; a weak D match, TRBD1 (6 bases). Germline V lookup: CDR1 SGHDT, CDR2 YYEEEE. This CDR3 has 15 residues. V lost 4 bases and J 1 base, leaving 12 bases between the germline ends. The CDR3 protein is CASSPGQLSYNEQFF. The DNA of the CDR3 is TGTGCCAGCAGCCCCGGACAGCTTTCCTACAATGAGCAGTTCTTC.

This rearrangement joins TRBV19 to TRBJ1-3; D is perhaps TRBD1 (6 bases). This CDR3 contains 15 residues. The V end was cut by 8 bases, the J end by 0 bases, with 14 bases between. Germline V gene lookup returns CDR1 LNHDA and CDR2 SQIVND (reference sequence). This chain's CDR3 is CASRPAGDSGNTIYF. The CDR3 DNA sequence: TGTGCCAGTCGACCCGCAGGGGACTCTGGAAACACCATATATTTT.

The V gene is TRBV2, the J gene TRBJ2-3; TRBD2 matches 9 bases. Germline CDR1 is SNHLY and CDR2 is FYNNEI. V lost 0 bases and J lost 2; bases outside the gene matches: 3. This CDR3 is 16 amino acids long. CDR3 DNA sequence: TGTGCCAGCAGTGAAGCCCTAGCGGGGCTCACAGATACGCAGTATTTT. The encoded protein is CASSEALAGLTDTQYF.

This clone was seen a few times. This rearrangement joins TRBV15 to TRBJ1-1; 9 nucleotides align to TRBD1. The V gene end was trimmed by 1 base and the J gene end by 4 bases; junction bases not matched to a gene: 4. The CDR3 has 15 amino acids. Per the germline V gene, CDR1 is LNHNV and CDR2 is YYDKDF (reference sequence). In DNA form, the CDR3 reads TGTGCCACCAGCAGAGGGGACAGGGTTCTCACTGAAGCTTTCTTT. Its translation: CATSRGDRVLTEAFF.

On this clone itself: Different DNA sequences within this sample yield the same CDR3. The V gene is TRBV15, the J gene TRBJ2-5; maybe TRBD2 (6 bases). With 9 bases removed from V and 2 bases from J, the gap between germline ends came to 13 bases. Germline V gene lookup returns CDR1 LNHNV and CDR2 YYDKDF (reference sequence). CDR3 length: 13 amino acids. The CDR3 nucleotides are TGTGCCACAAGAACGGGACTTCAAGAGACCCAGTACTTC. This codes for CATRTGLQETQYF.

This clone occurred a few times. Here the CDR3 DNA reads TGTGCCAGCAATTCCCCGGGTCCTATTTCCGAGCAGTACTTC. Protein sequence: CASNSPGPISEQYF. The rearrangement joins TRBV6-5 to TRBJ2-7, with D unresolved. This CDR3 region has 14 residues. Germline V CDR1 and CDR2: MNHEY, SVGAGI. Trimming removed 7 bases at V and 6 bases at J, with 19 bases between.

The V and J genes are TRBV27 and TRBJ2-5; perhaps TRBD2 as D (6 bases). This CDR3 spans 12 amino acids. V was pared by 5 bases and J by 7 bases, with 11 bases between. Germline V gene data show CDR1 as MNHEY and CDR2 as SMNVEV (reference sequence). The CDR3 region is CASSPGRTTQYF. DNA of the CDR3: TGTGCCAGCAGTCCTGGGAGGACGACCCAGTACTTC.

In this sample, this clone turned up a few times. The chain combines TRBV2 with TRBJ2-1; maybe TRBD2 (5 bases). CDR3 length equals 13 residues. V gave up 6 bases and J gave up 5 bases, with 11 bases separating them. Germline assignment: CDR1 SNHLY and CDR2 FYNNEI. Here the CDR3 reads CASSRGLNNEQFF. For the CDR3, the DNA is TGTGCCAGCAGCCGCGGGCTAAACAATGAGCAGTTCTTC. Variable domain in full (rest from reference TRBV2 and TRBJ2-1): EPEVTQTPSHQVTQMGQEVILRCVPISNHLYFYWYRQILGQKVEFLVSFYNNEISEKSEIFDDQFSVERPDGSNFTLKIRSTKLEDSAMYFCASSRGLNNEQFFGPGTRLTVL.

This clone showed up just a few times. The chain carries TRBV27 and TRBJ2-2; possible D gene TRBD1, 6 bases. V lost 2 bases, J lost 5 bases, and 15 bases lay in between. The germline CDR1 and CDR2 sequences are MNHEY and SMNVEV (reference sequence). The CDR3 is made up of 16 amino acids. This CDR3 is CASSLAGGAGTGELFF. CDR3 coding DNA: TGTGCCAGCAGTTTAGCTGGGGGCGCAGGAACCGGGGAGCTGTTTTTT.

The chain employs TRBV29-1 and TRBJ1-4; D unresolved. Germline V gene data show CDR1 as SQVTM and CDR2 as ANQGSEA. Trimming stripped 7 bases from V and 4 bases from J, with 7 bases between. The CDR3 sequence is 11 residues long. CDR3 nucleotides: TGCAGCGGCCAGTATAATGAAAAACTGTTTTTT. It is translated as CSGQYNEKLFF.

A few counts support this clone. This rearrangement joins TRBV6-1 to TRBJ2-7, with 13 nucleotides matching TRBD2. J lost 5 bases, V lost 1 base, and 5 bases had no gene match. CDR3 length equals 16 residues. Germline V CDR1 and CDR2: MNHNS, SASEGT. The CDR3 nucleotides read TGTGCCAGCAGTGAAGAACCGGGACTAGCGGGAAACGAGCAGTACTTC. Its protein product is CASSEEPGLAGNEQYF.

The J gene is TRBJ2-5, the V gene TRBV7-9, with 8 bases identical to TRBD2. CDR1 SEHNR and CDR2 FQNEAQ come from the germline V gene (reference sequence). This CDR3 region has 16 residues. With 1 base clipped from V and 1 base from J, the junction kept 5 bases outside the gene matches. The CDR3: CASSLVTGGLQETQYF. The CDR3 DNA reads as TGTGCCAGCAGCTTAGTAACGGGAGGGCTCCAAGAGACCCAGTACTTC.

This clone was observed a few times. The chain carries TRBV28 and TRBJ1-5, with D tentatively TRBD1 (6 bases). The germline V gene has CDR1 MDHEN and CDR2 SYDVKM. CDR3 length equals 14 residues. Trimming removed 7 bases from V and 4 bases from J, with 14 bases in between. The CDR3 DNA sequence: TGTGCCAGCAACACACAGGGAACTAATCAGCCCCAGCATTTT. It specifies CASNTQGTNQPQHF.

Only a few counts were recorded for this clone. This rearrangement joins TRBV12-2 to TRBJ2-7; TRBD1 was called by the table and not checked on the DNA. TRBV12-2 is labeled a pseudogene. There are 17 residues in the CDR3. As DNA, the CDR3 is TGTGCAAGTCGCTTAGCGCAGCCAAGAAGGGGGTATCGGGAGCAGTACTTC. This gives the protein CASRLAQPRRGYREQYF.

The J gene is TRBJ1-4, the V gene TRBV6-1; D might be TRBD1 (5 bases). Germline values: CDR1 MNHNS, CDR2 SASEGT. V was shortened by 2 bases and J by 5 bases, with 15 bases between the two germline ends. The CDR3 length is 16 residues. In nucleotides, the CDR3 is TGTGCCAGCAGTGAAAGGGGAGGGAGGAAGAATGAAAAACTGTTTTTT. Protein sequence: CASSERGGRKNEKLFF.

In this sample, this clone turned up a few times. The rearrangement links TRBV28 to TRBJ2-3; 9 positions agree with TRBD2. Per the germline V gene, CDR1 is MDHEN and CDR2 is SYDVKM. The CDR3 covers 16 residues. The V gene end was trimmed by 7 bases and the J gene end by 1 base; junction bases not matched to a gene: 9. Here the CDR3 reads CASKRLADTRTDTQYF. CDR3 nucleotides: TGTGCCAGCAAGAGACTAGCGGATACCCGCACAGATACGCAGTATTTT.

This clone was seen more than once but under ten times. This sequence joins TRBV5-6 and TRBJ2-7; 11 bases line up with TRBD2. V shed 4 bases and J 7 bases; nucleotides not matched to a gene: 7. This CDR3 has 14 amino acids. Germline loops: CDR1 SGHDT, CDR2 YYEEEE. CDR3 nucleotides: TGTGCCAGCAGCATGACTAGCGGGACGGGGGAGCAGTACTTC. Translating it yields CASSMTSGTGEQYF. Looking up the rest from reference TRBV5-6 and TRBJ2-7 gives the full variable domain: DAGVTQSPTHLIKTRGQQVTLRCSPKSGHDTVSWYQQALGQGPQFIFQYYEEEERQRGNFPDRFSGHQFPNYSSELNVNALLLGDSALYLCASSMTSGTGEQYFGPGTRLTVT.